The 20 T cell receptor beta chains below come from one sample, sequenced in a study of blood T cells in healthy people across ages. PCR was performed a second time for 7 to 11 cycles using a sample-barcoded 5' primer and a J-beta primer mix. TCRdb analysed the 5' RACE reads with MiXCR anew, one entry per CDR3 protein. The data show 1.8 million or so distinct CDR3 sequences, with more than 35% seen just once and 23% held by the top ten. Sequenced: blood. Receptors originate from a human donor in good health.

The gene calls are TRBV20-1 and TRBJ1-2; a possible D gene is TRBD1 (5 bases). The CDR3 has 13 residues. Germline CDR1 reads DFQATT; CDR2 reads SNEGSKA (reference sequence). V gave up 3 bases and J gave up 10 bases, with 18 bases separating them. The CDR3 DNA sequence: TGCAGTGCTAGGCCGATTCTGGGGGGGGACTACACCTTC. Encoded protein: CSARPILGGDYTF.

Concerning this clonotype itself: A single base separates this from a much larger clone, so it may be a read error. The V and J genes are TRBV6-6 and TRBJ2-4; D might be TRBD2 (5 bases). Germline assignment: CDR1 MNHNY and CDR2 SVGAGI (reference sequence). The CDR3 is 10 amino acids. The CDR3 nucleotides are TGTGCAAGCGGAGACAATGAGCAGTACTTC. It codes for CASGDNEQYF.

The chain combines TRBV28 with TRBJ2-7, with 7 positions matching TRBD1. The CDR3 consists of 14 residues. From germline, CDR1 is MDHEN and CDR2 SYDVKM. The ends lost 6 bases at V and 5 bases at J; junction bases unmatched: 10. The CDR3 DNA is TGTGCCAGCAGGACGACAGGGAGTGACGACGAGCAGTACTTC. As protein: CASRTTGSDDEQYF.

The CDR3 region has the DNA TGCAGTGCTCCCCCCCGGGGGGACTCGTGCTACGAGCAGTACTTC. Translating it yields CSAPPRGDSCYEQYF. The rearrangement joins TRBV20-1 to TRBJ2-7; 7 bases fit TRBD2. V was pared by 5 bases and J by 3 bases, with 13 bases of the junction left unmatched. The germline gives CDR1 DFQATT, CDR2 SNEGSKA (reference sequence). The CDR3 runs 15 residues.

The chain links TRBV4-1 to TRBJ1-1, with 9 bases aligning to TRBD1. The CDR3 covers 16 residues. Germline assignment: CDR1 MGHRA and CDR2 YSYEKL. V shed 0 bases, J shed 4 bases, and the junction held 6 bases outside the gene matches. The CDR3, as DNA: TGCGCCAGCAGCCAAGATCTGGGGACAGGGATCACTGAAGCTTTCTTT. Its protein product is CASSQDLGTGITEAFF.

The CDR3 DNA sequence: TGTGCCAGGGCACCCGGGGGCCATTCACCCCTCCACTTT. Protein product: CARAPGGHSPLHF. The rearrangement links TRBV6-5 to TRBJ1-6, with a tentative D call TRBD1 (6 bases). V gave up 9 bases and J gave up 8 bases, with 14 bases separating them. This CDR3 contains 13 residues. CDR1 and CDR2 from the germline V gene are MNHEY and SVGAGI.

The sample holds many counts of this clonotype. The CDR3 loop reads CAISESGRDYGYTF. CDR3 bases: TGTGCCATCAGTGAGTCTGGCAGAGACTATGGCTACACCTTC. The V call is TRBV10-3, the J call TRBJ1-2; no firm D call. Trimming pared 0 bases from V and 3 bases from J, leaving 8 bases between. Germline V gene sequence: CDR1 ENHRY, CDR2 SYGVKD. The length of the CDR3 is 14 residues.

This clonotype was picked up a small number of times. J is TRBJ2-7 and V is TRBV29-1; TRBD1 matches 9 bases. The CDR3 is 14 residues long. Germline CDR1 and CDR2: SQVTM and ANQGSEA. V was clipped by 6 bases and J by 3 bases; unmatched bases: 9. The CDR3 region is CSVLRDRDLYEQYF. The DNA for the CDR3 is TGCAGCGTCCTCCGGGACAGGGATCTCTACGAGCAGTACTTC.

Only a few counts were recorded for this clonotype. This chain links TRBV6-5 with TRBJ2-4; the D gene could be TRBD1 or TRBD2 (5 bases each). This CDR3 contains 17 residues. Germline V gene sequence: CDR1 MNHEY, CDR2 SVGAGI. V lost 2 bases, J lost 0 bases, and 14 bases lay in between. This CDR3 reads CASSYAGTLEAKNIQYF. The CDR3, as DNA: TGTGCCAGCAGTTACGCCGGGACCCTTGAAGCCAAAAACATTCAGTACTTC.

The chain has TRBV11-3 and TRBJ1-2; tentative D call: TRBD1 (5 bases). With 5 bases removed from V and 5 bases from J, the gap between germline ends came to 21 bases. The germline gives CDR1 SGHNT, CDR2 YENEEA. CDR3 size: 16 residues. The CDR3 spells CASSQGEASGAYGYTF. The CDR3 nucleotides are TGTGCCAGCAGCCAAGGGGAAGCCAGTGGAGCATATGGCTACACCTTC. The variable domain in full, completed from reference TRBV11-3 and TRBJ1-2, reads EAGVVQSPRYKIIEKKQPVAFWCNPISGHNTLYWYLQNLGQGPELLIRYENEEAVDDSQLPKDRFSAERLKGVDSTLKIQPAELGDSAVYLCASSQGEASGAYGYTFGSGTRLTVV.

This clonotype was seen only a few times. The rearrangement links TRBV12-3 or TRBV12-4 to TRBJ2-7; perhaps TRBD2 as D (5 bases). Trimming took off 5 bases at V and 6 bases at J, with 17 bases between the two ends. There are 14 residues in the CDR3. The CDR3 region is CASSVGTSGTEQYF. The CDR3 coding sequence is TGTGCCAGCAGTGTGGGCACCTCGGGAACCGAGCAGTACTTC.

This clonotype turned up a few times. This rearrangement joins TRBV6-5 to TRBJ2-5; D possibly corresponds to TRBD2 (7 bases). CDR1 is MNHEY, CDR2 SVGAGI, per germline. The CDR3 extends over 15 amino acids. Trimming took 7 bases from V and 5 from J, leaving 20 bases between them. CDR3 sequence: CASNPGSAGAETQYF. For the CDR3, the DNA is TGTGCCAGCAACCCCGGGTCTGCGGGGGCGGAGACCCAGTACTTC.

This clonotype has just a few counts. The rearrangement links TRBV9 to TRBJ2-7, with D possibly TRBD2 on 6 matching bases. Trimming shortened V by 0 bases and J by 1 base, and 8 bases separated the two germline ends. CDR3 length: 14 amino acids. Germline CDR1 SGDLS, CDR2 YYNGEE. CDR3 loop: CASSVEEGSYEQYF. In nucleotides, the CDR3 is TGTGCCAGCAGCGTAGAGGAGGGTTCCTACGAGCAGTACTTC.

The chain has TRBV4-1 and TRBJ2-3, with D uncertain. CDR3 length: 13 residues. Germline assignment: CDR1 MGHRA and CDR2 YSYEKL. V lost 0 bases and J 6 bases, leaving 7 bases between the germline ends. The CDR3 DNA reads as TGCGCCAGCAGCCAAGAATTTTTGGATACGCAGTATTTT. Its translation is CASSQEFLDTQYF.

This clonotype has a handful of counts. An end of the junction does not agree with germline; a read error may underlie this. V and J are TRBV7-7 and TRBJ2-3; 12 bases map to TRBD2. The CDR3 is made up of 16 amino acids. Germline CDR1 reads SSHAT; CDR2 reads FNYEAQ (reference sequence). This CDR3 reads CASSPLAGGLTDTQYF. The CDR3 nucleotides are TGTGCTAGCAGCCCCCTAGCGGGGGGGCTTACAGATACGCAGTATTTT.

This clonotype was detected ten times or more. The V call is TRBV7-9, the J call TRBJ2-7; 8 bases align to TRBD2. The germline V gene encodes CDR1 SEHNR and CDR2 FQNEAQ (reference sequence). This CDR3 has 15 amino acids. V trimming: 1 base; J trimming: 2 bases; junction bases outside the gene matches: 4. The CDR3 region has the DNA TGTGCCAGCAGCTTAGGCGGGGGGCCAGCCTACGAGCAGTACTTC. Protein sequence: CASSLGGGPAYEQYF.

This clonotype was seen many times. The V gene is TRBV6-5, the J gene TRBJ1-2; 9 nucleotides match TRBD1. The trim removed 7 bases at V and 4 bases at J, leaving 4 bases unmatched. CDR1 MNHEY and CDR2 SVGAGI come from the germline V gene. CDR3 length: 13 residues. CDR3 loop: CASNPTGGYGYTF. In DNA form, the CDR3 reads TGTGCCAGCAACCCGACAGGGGGCTATGGCTACACCTTC.

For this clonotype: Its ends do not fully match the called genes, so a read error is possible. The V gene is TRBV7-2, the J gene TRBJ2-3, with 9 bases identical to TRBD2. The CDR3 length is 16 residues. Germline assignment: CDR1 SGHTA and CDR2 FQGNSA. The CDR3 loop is CASSFSSGGRTDMQYF. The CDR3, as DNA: TGTGCCAGCAGCTTTAGCAGCGGGGGGCGCACAGATATGCAGTATTTT.

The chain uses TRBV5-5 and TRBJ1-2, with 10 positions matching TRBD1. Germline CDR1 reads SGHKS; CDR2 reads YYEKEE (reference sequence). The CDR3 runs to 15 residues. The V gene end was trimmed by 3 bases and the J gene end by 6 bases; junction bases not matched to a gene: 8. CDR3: CASSSGQGLNHGYTF. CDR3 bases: TGTGCCAGCAGCTCGGGACAGGGGCTTAATCATGGCTACACCTTC. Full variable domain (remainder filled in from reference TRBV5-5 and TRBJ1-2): DAGVTQSPTHLIKTRGQQVTLRCSPISGHKSVSWYQQVLGQGPQFIFQYYEKEERGRGNFPDRFSARQFPNYSSELNVNALLLGDSALYLCASSSGQGLNHGYTFGSGTRLTVV.

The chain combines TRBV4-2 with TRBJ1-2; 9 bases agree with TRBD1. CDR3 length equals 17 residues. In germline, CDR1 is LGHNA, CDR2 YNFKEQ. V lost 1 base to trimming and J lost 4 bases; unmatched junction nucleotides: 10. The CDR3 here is CASSQVTGQGLSYGYTF. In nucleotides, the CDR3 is TGTGCCAGCAGCCAAGTTACGGGACAGGGTTTGAGCTATGGCTACACCTTC.